The present TCR beta chain was sequenced within a study of blood T cell repertoires in COVID-19. Trimming at V came to 1 base and at J to 2 bases, leaving 6 bases not matched to a gene. The V gene's germline CDR1 is LGHDT and CDR2 YNNKEL (reference sequence). This CDR3 has 17 amino acids. The method was immunoSEQ multiplex PCR; TCRdb's version includes in-frame clones alone and lacks a portion of them. The sample contains tens of thousands of clones, around 80% of which appear only once. The clonotype originates from a woman at least 80 years old with active or convalescent COVID-19. V usage is TRBV3-1 (or the pseudogene TRBV3-2) and J usage is TRBJ2-1, with 9 bases identical to TRBD2. The sequencing input was peripheral blood. The CDR3 DNA is TGTGCCAGCAGCCAAGCCATTGCGGGAGGGCCCTACAATGAGCAGTTCTTC. Translated: CASSQAIAGGPYNEQFF.